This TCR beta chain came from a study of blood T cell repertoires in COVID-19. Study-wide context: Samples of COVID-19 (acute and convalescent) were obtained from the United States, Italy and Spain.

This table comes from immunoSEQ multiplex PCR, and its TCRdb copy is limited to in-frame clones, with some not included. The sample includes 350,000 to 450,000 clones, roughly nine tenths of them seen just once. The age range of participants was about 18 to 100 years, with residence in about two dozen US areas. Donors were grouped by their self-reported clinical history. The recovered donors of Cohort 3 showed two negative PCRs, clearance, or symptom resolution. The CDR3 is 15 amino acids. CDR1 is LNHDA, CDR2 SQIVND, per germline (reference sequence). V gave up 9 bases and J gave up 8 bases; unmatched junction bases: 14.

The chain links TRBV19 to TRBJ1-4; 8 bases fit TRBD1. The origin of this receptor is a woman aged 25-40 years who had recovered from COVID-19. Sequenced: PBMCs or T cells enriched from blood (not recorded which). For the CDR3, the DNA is TGTGCCAGCCGTACTATGGACAGGGTTTTCGAAAAACTGTTTTTT. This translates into CASRTMDRVFEKLFF.